This TCR beta chain is from a study of CXCR3-negative and CXCR3-positive naive CD8 T cells. The study's findings and limits: Fresh PBMCs went into most assays, and CXCR3 expression partly declined after cryopreservation. CXCR3-positive naive cells had TRB CDR3s that were more hydrophobic than CXCR3-negative naive cells had.

Phenotypically, naive CD8+ T cells corresponded to CD45RO-CCR7+CD27+CD95-. The CDR3 is made up of 14 amino acids. Germline V gives CDR1 SGHAT, CDR2 FQNNGV. UMI-labeled TRB cDNA libraries were prepared by 5' RACE. TCRdb reprocessed the 5' RACE reads and stores each CDR3 protein as one record, lacking DNA. This table lists 120,000 to 150,000 distinct CDR3 sequences. A remark on this clonotype: What it binds is not known.

Sequences were obtained from naive CXCR3+ CD8+ T cells from blood. Subset denoted: CD45RO-CCR7+CD27+CD95- naive CD8+ T cells expressing CXCR3 (TNR3+). This TCR derives from a human donor in good health. Some clones in this sample may be carry-over from other donors' samples. V gene TRBV11-2 combines with J gene TRBJ2-5; TCRdb designates TRBD1, a call that cannot be tested without DNA. CDR3 protein: CASSSIAGEETQYF.